Each of the 18 T cell receptor beta chains below was sequenced from the same sample in a study of control samples from healthy donors and cancer patients. This table comes from immunoSEQ multiplex PCR, and its TCRdb copy is limited to in-frame clones, with some not included. The table records roughly 150,000 clones, around nine tenths of them present only once. Sequences were obtained from blood. Receptors were obtained from a man younger than 35 in good health.

The CDR3 coding sequence is TGTGCCAGCAGTGTCGGGACAGGGTACTCCTACGAGCAGTACTTC. Translation gives CASSVGTGYSYEQYF. The V call is TRBV28, the J call TRBJ2-7, with 9 bases aligning to TRBD1. The V gene's germline CDR1 is MDHEN and CDR2 SYDVKM. This CDR3 region has 15 residues. Trimming at V came to 5 bases and at J to 0 bases, leaving 5 bases not matched to a gene.

V gene TRBV9 combines with J gene TRBJ2-2; 7 bases are a match to TRBD1. The CDR3 loop spans 15 amino acids. With 3 bases clipped from V and 5 bases from J, the junction kept 7 bases outside the gene matches. Looked up from germline, CDR1 is SGDLS and CDR2 is YYNGEE. The CDR3 loop is CASSAVDRHTGELFF. The DNA for the CDR3 is TGTGCCAGCAGCGCAGTGGACAGGCATACCGGGGAGCTGTTTTTT.

The chain employs TRBV27 and TRBJ2-7; maybe TRBD2 (6 bases). The V end lost 5 bases, the J end lost 0 bases, and 14 bases lay between the germline ends. The germline V gene has CDR1 MNHEY and CDR2 SMNVEV (reference sequence). This CDR3 spans 15 amino acids. The CDR3 DNA reads as TGTGCCAGCAGTCCGGGGGAGAGGAGCTCCTACGAGCAGTACTTC. This codes for CASSPGERSSYEQYF.

V is TRBV5-6 and J is TRBJ2-7; D ambiguous. The CDR3 is 15 residues long. In germline, CDR1 is SGHDT, CDR2 YYEEEE. Deletions cut 4 bases from V and 5 bases from J, with 19 bases between. CDR3 in amino acids: CASSEDGPGGNEQYF. The CDR3 nucleotides are TGTGCCAGCAGCGAAGACGGACCCGGCGGTAACGAGCAGTACTTC.

The chain recombines TRBV6-5 with TRBJ2-7; 9 bases map to TRBD2. Losses at the gene ends were 6 bases for V and 3 bases for J; bases not matched to a gene: 3. Germline V gene data show CDR1 as MNHEY and CDR2 as SVGAGI. CDR3 length: 13 residues. The CDR3 sequence is CASRLAGNYEQYF. CDR3 DNA: TGTGCCAGCAGGCTAGCGGGGAACTACGAGCAGTACTTC.

The chain employs TRBV7-2 and TRBJ2-1; 7 bases line up with TRBD2. The CDR3 totals 15 residues. The trim removed 5 bases at V and 10 bases at J, leaving 14 bases unmatched. Germline assignment: CDR1 SGHTA and CDR2 FQGNSA. This CDR3 is CASSQPNLPGGEQFF. The CDR3 nucleotides read TGTGCCAGCAGCCAACCTAACCTACCGGGAGGCGAGCAGTTCTTC. Together with reference TRBV7-2 and TRBJ2-1, the CDR3 gives the full variable domain: GAGVSQSPSNKVTEKGKDVELRCDPISGHTALYWYRQSLGQGLEFLIYFQGNSAPDKSGLPSDRFSAERTGGSVSTLTIQRTQQEDSAVYLCASSQPNLPGGEQFFGPGTRLTVL.

The chain links TRBV11-2 to TRBJ1-5; tentatively, D is TRBD1 (5 bases). The CDR3 consists of 16 residues. Trimming removed 5 bases from V and 1 base from J, with 15 bases in between. Germline V gene sequence: CDR1 SGHAT, CDR2 FQNNGV. CDR3: CASSPSAGRSNQPQHF. The CDR3 coding sequence is TGTGCCAGCAGCCCGTCGGCAGGGCGAAGCAATCAGCCCCAGCATTTT.

The chain joins TRBV5-1 to TRBJ2-7; possibly TRBD2 for D (7 bases). V lost 4 bases, J lost 5 bases, and 19 bases lay in between. CDR3 length equals 15 residues. The germline CDR1 and CDR2 sequences are SGHRS and YFSETQ. The CDR3 is CASSSYAGAQNEQYF. DNA of the CDR3: TGCGCCAGCAGCAGCTATGCGGGGGCGCAAAACGAGCAGTACTTC.

V is TRBV7-3 and J is TRBJ1-1; D is unclear. The germline gives CDR1 SGHTA, CDR2 FQGTGA. The CDR3 has 15 residues. Trimming left V 1 base short and J 3 bases short, with 12 bases between. The CDR3 here is CASSLNAGRDTEAFF. Written as DNA, the CDR3 is TGTGCCAGCAGCTTAAATGCAGGTCGTGACACTGAAGCTTTCTTT.

With respect to this clone: This sample also contains other DNA sequences that code for the same CDR3. The gene calls are TRBV5-1 and TRBJ2-7; D is perhaps TRBD1 or TRBD2 (5 bases each). With 0 bases removed from V and 7 bases from J, the gap between germline ends came to 11 bases. Germline V CDR1 and CDR2: SGHRS, YFSETQ. This CDR3 is 13 amino acids long. The DNA for the CDR3 is TGCGCCAGCAGCTTGGTGGGGGTGGGTGAGCAGTACTTC. It translates to CASSLVGVGEQYF.

The gene calls are TRBV19 and TRBJ2-1; 7 nucleotides match TRBD1. Germline-derived CDR1 and CDR2 are LNHDA and SQIVND (reference sequence). This CDR3 region has 14 residues. The V and J ends lost 4 bases and 6 bases, in that order; junction bases with no gene match: 6. Here the CDR3 reads CASSTTGWVNEQFF. CDR3 coding DNA: TGTGCCAGTAGTACGACAGGGTGGGTCAATGAGCAGTTCTTC.

V is TRBV6-5 and J is TRBJ2-7, with D unresolved. Trimming removed 6 bases from V and 4 bases from J, with 13 bases in between. CDR1 and CDR2 from the germline V gene are MNHEY and SVGAGI. CDR3 length: 13 residues. The DNA for the CDR3 is TGTGCCAGCAGGACACAATTGGGATACGAGCAGTACTTC. It specifies CASRTQLGYEQYF.

The table lists this clone with a count of one. The rearrangement links TRBV21-1 to TRBJ1-1. TRBV21-1 is designated a pseudogene. This CDR3 is 14 amino acids long. The CDR3 nucleotides read TGTGCCAGCACCGCAGGGGAGGGGAACACTGAAGCTTTCTTT. Amino acid sequence: CASTAGEGNTEAFF.

Comments on this clone: This sample also contains other DNA sequences that code for the same CDR3. The rearrangement links TRBV30 to TRBJ1-5; possibly TRBD1 for D (5 bases). Germline-derived CDR1 and CDR2 are GTSNPN and SVGIG (reference sequence). Trimming cost V 2 bases and J 1 base, with 6 bases left between them. This CDR3 has 13 residues. The CDR3 DNA is TGTGCCTGGAGTAGGGACAGCAATCAGCCCCAGCATTTT. Its protein product is CAWSRDSNQPQHF.

This clone was observed a single time. V and J are TRBV27 and TRBJ2-6; D is possibly TRBD1 or TRBD2 (5 bases each). CDR3 size: 16 residues. V dropped 3 bases and J dropped 4 bases, with 13 bases sitting between them. Germline V gene data show CDR1 as MNHEY and CDR2 as SMNVEV (reference sequence). The CDR3 reads CASSFSGAGGANVLTF. CDR3 sequence (DNA): TGTGCCAGCAGTTTCTCCGGGGCTGGAGGGGCCAACGTCCTGACTTTC.

The V and J genes are TRBV6-5 and TRBJ1-2; D unclear. Germline V gene lookup returns CDR1 MNHEY and CDR2 SVGAGI. The V end was cut by 10 bases, the J end by 8 bases, with 14 bases between. This CDR3 contains 11 residues. Here the CDR3 DNA reads TGTGCCACCACGCTAATTGGGGGCTACACCTTC. Translated, it gives CATTLIGGYTF.

This sequence joins TRBV3-1 (or the pseudogene TRBV3-2) and TRBJ1-2; D remains ambiguous. V lost 7 bases and J 2 bases, leaving 17 bases between the germline ends. CDR3 length: 15 amino acids. Per germline, CDR1 LGHDT and CDR2 YNNKEL (reference sequence). CDR3 sequence: CASTHTPGSNYGYTF. The CDR3, as DNA: TGTGCCAGCACCCATACCCCCGGCTCCAACTATGGCTACACCTTC.

The chain uses TRBV11-3 and TRBJ2-2, with no clear D. V was clipped by 6 bases and J by 6 bases, with 14 bases between them. Germline CDR1 is SGHNT and CDR2 is YENEEA. CDR3 size: 14 residues. DNA of the CDR3: TGTGCCAGCAGTTTAATGCGGCCCCCCGGGGAGCTGTTTTTT. The encoded protein is CASSLMRPPGELFF.